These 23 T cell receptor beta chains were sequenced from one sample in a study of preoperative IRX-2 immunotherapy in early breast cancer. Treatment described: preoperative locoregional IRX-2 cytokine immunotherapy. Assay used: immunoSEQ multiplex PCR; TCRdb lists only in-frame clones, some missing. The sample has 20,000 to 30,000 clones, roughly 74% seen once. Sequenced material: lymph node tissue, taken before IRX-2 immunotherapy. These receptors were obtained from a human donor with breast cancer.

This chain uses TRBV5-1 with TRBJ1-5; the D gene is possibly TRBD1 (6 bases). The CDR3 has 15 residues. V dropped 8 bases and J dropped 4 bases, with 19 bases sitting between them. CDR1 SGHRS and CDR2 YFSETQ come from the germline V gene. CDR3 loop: CASTLGTQPNQPQHF. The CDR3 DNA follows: TGCGCCAGYACCTTAGGGACACAACCTAATCAGCCCCAGCATTTT.

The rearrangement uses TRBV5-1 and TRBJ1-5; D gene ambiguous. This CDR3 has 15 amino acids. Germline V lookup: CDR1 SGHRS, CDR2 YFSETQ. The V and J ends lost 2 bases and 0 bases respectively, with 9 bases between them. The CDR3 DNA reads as TGCGCCAGCAGCTTAAACGGTGATAGCAATCAGCCCCAGCATTTT. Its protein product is CASSLNGDSNQPQHF.

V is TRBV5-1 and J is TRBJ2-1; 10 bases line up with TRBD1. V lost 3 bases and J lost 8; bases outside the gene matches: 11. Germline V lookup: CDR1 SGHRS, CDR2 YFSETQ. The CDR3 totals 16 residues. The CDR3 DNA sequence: TGCGCCAGCAGCTCAGCCCGGGACAGGGGCCTTGATGAGCAGTTCTTC. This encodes CASSSARDRGLDEQFF.

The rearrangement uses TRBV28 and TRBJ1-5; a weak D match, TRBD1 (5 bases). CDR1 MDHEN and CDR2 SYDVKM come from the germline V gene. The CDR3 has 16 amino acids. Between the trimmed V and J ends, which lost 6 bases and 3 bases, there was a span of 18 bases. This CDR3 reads CASSLRAAILNQPQHF. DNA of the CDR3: TGTGCCAGCAGCCTCAGGGCTGCCATCCTCAATCAGCCCCAGCATTTT.

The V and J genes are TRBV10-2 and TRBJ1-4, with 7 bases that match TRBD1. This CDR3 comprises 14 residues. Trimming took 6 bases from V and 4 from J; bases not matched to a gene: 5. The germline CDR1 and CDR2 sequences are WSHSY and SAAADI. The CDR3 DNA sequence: TGCGCCAGCAGCGGACAGGCGGTTAATGAAAAACTGTTTTTT. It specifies CASSGQAVNEKLFF.

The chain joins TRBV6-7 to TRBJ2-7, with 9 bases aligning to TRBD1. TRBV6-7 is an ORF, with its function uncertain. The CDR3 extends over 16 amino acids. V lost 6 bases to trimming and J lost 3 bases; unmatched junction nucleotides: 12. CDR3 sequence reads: CASSKTGTGFDYEQYF. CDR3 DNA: TGTGCCAGCAGCAAGACCGGGACAGGGTTCGACTACGAGCAGTACTTC.

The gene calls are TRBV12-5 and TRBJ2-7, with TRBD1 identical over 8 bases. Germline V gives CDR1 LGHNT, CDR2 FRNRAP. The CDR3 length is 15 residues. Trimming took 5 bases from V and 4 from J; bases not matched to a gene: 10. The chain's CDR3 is CASGDGQGAIYEQYF. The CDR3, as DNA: TGTGCTAGTGGTGATGGACAGGGTGCTATTTACGAGCAGTACTTC.

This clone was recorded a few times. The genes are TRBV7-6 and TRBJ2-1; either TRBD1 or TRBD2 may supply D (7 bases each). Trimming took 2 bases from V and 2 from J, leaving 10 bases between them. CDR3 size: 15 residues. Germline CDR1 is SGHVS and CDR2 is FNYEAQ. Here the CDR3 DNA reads TGTGCCAGCAGCTTACAGGGGGGGCCCTACAATGAGCAGTTCTTC. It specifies CASSLQGGPYNEQFF. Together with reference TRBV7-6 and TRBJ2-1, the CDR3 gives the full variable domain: GAGVSQSPRYKVTKRGQDVALRCDPISGHVSLYWYRQALGQGPEFLTYFNYEAQQDKSGLPNDRFSAERPEGSISTLTIQRTEQRDSAMYRCASSLQGGPYNEQFFGPGTRLTVL.

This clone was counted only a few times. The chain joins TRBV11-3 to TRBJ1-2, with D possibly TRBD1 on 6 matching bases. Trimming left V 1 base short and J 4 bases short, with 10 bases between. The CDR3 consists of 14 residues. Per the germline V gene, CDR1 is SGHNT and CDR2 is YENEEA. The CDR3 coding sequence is TGTGCCAGCAGCTTAGGGACAGCCAGCTATGGCTACACCTTC. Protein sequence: CASSLGTASYGYTF.

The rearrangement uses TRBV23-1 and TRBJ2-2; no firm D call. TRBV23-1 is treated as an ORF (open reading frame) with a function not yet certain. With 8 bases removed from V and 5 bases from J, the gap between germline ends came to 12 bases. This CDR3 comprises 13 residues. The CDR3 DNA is TGCGCCAGCTCTCTGGATGAGACCGGGGAGCTGTTTTTT. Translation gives CASSLDETGELFF.

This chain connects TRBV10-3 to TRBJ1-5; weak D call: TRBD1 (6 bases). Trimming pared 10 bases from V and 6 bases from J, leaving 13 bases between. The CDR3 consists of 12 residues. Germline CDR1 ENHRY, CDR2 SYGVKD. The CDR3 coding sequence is TGTGCCAGCCACAGGGTAGGTCAGCCCCAGCATTTT. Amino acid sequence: CASHRVGQPQHF.

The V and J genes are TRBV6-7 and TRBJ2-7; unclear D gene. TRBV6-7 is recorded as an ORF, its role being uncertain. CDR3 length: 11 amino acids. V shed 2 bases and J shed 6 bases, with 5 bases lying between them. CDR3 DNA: TGTGCCAGCAGTTACCATCGCGAGCAGTACTTC. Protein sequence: CASSYHREQYF.

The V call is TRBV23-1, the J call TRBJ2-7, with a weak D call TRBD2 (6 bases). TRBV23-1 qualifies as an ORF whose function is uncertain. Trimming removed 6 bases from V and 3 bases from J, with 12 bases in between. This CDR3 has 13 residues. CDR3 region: CASSPGTLYEQYF. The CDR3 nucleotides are TGCGCCAGCAGCCCCGGGACTCTCTACGAGCAGTACTTC.

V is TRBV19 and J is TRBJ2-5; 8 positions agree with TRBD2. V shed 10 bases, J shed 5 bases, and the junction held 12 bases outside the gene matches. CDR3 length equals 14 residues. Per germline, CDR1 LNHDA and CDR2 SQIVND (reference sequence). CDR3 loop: CATRGGRGPETQYF. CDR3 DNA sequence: TGTGCCACCCGGGGGGGCCGTGGGCCGGAGACCCAGTACTTC.

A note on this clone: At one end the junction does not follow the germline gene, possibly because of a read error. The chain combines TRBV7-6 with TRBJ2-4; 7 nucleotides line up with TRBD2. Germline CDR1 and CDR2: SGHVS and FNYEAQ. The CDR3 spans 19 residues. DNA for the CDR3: TGTGCCAGAAGCTTGGCCCTCTCCCGGGTAGCGGGCGGAATAAACATTCAGTACTTC. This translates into CARSLALSRVAGGINIQYF.

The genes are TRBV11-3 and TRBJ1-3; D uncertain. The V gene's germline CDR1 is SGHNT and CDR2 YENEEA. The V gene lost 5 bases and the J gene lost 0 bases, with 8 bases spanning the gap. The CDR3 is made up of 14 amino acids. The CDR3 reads CASSPQNSGNTIYF. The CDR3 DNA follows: TGTGCCAGCAGCCCTCAGAACTCTGGAAACACCATATATTTT.

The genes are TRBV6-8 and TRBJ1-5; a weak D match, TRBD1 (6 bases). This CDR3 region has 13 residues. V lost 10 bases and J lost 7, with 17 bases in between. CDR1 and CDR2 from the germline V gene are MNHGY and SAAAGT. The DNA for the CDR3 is TGTGCCATCACCGAAGGGAGGGGGCAGCCCCAGCATTTT. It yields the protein CAITEGRGQPQHF.

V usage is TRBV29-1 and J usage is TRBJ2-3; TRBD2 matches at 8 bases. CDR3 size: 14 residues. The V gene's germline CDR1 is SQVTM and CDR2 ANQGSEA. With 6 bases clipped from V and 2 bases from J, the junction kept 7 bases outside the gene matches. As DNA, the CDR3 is TGCAGCGTCGTAATAGCGGGGATCACAGATACGCAGTATTTT. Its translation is CSVVIAGITDTQYF.

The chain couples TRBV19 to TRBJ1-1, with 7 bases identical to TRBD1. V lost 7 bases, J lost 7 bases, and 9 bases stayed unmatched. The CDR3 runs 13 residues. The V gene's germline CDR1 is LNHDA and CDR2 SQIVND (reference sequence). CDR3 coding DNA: TGTGCCAGTACTAAAAAGGGGGCTAGTGAAGCTTTCTTT. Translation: CASTKKGASEAFF.

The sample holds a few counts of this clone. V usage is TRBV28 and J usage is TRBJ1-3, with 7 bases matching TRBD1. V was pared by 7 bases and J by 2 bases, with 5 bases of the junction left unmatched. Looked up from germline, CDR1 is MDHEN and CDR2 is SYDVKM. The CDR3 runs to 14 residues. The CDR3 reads CASIPQGAGNTIYF. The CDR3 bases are TGTGCCAGCATTCCCCAGGGGGCTGGAAACACCATATATTTT.

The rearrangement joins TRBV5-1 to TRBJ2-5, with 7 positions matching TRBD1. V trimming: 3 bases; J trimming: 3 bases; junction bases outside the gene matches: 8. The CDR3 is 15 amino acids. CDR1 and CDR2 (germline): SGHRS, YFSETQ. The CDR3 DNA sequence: TGCGCCAGCAGCTGGGCTGGGACAGCTAAAGAGACCCAGTACTTC. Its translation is CASSWAGTAKETQYF.

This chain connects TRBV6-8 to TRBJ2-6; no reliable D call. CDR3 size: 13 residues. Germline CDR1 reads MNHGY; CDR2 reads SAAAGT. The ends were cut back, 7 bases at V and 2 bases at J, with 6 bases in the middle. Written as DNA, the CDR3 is TGTGCCAGCACCCTTCCTGGGGCCAACGTCCTGACTTTC. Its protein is CASTLPGANVLTF.

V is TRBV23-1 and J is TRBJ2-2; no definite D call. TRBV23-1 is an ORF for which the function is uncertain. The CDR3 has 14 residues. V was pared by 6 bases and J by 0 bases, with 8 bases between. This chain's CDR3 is CASSQRPNTGELFF. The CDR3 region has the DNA TGCGCCAGCAGCCAGAGGCCGAACACCGGGGAGCTGTTTTTT.